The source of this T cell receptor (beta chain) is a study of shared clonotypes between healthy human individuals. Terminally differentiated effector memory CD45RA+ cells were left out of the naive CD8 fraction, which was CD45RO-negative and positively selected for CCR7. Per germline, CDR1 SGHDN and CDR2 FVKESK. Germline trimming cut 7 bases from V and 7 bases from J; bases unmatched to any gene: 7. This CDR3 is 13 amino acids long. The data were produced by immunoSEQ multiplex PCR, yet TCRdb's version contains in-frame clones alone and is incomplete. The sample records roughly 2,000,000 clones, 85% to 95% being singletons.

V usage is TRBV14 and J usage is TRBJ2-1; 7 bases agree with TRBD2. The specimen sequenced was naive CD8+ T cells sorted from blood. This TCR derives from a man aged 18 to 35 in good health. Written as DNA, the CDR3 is TGTGCCAGCACCCCGTGGGGAGGGAATGAGCAGTTCTTC. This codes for CASTPWGGNEQFF.